These 27 T cell receptor beta chains share one sample of origin, sequenced in a study of cytomegalovirus exposure and HLA in healthy donors. Primers included in the PCR were 60 Vbeta and 13 Jbeta primers. Clones were sequenced by immunoSEQ multiplex PCR, and TCRdb holds only the in-frame ones, with some missing. The repertoire holds about 130,000 clones, around 78% seen once, with approximately 1.7% in the top ten. The sample consisted of PBMCs. The receptors originated from a middle-aged woman in good health and CMV-seronegative.

The rearrangement joins TRBV13 to TRBJ2-5, with 12 bases that match TRBD2. This CDR3 has 15 residues. V lost 5 bases to trimming and J lost 3 bases; unmatched junction nucleotides: 4. CDR1 is PRHDT, CDR2 FYEKMQ, per germline (reference sequence). CDR3 residues: CASSLRLAGEETQYF. DNA of the CDR3: TGTGCCAGCAGCCTACGACTAGCGGGGGAAGAGACCCAGTACTTC.

The chain uses TRBV7-2 and TRBJ2-7; tentatively, D is TRBD2 (6 bases). The germline V gene has CDR1 SGHTA and CDR2 FQGNSA. This CDR3 region has 14 residues. V shed 6 bases and J shed 0 bases, with 12 bases lying between them. Here the CDR3 DNA reads TGTGCCAGCAGAGCGGGCCTGCCCTCCTACGAGCAGTACTTC. This encodes CASRAGLPSYEQYF.

This clone has more than one count but fewer than ten. The CDR3 protein is CASRGWTGSFGYTF. CDR3 coding DNA: TGCGCCAGCAGAGGGTGGACAGGGTCATTTGGCTACACCTTC. The chain couples TRBV5-1 to TRBJ1-2; the match to TRBD1 covers 8 bases. This CDR3 comprises 14 residues. V shed 5 bases, J shed 7 bases, and the junction held 10 bases outside the gene matches. Germline V gives CDR1 SGHRS, CDR2 YFSETQ.

The J gene is TRBJ2-1, the V gene TRBV30, with a weak D call TRBD1 (5 bases). V was cut by 1 base and J by 7 bases, with 8 bases left in between. The CDR3 loop spans 12 amino acids. Germline-derived CDR1 and CDR2 are GTSNPN and SVGIG (reference sequence). The CDR3 region is CAWSEGPNEQFF. The CDR3 DNA follows: TGTGCCTGGAGTGAGGGGCCTAATGAGCAGTTCTTC.

The rearrangement joins TRBV21-1 to TRBJ2-3; the table assigns TRBD2, which was not confirmed against the DNA. TRBV21-1 is classified as a pseudogene. There are 14 residues in the CDR3. DNA for the CDR3: TGTGCCACTCCTGGGACTAGCGGCACAGATACGCAGTATTTT. Its protein is CATPGTSGTDTQYF.

This rearrangement joins TRBV7-9 to TRBJ2-7; tentative D call: TRBD1 (6 bases). V shed 2 bases and J shed 0 bases, with 14 bases lying between them. The CDR3 runs 16 residues. CDR1 SEHNR and CDR2 FQNEAQ come from the germline V gene (reference sequence). The chain's CDR3 is CASSLPPGGSSYEQYF. DNA of the CDR3: TGTGCCAGCAGCTTACCCCCTGGGGGCAGCTCCTACGAGCAGTACTTC.

The count of this clone is one. The CDR3 DNA is TGTGCCAGCAGCTCCACCCGGGGAATCCCCAATGAGCAGTTCTTC. It is translated as CASSSTRGIPNEQFF. The chain employs TRBV7-9 and TRBJ2-1, with a tentative D call TRBD2 (5 bases). V lost 4 bases and J 6 bases, leaving 16 bases between the germline ends. The CDR3 has 15 amino acids. Per germline, CDR1 SEHNR and CDR2 FQNEAQ (reference sequence).

The genes are TRBV28 and TRBJ2-2; possibly TRBD1 for D (6 bases). The CDR3 has 11 residues. Trimming left V 7 bases short and J 6 bases short, with 6 bases between. Looked up from germline, CDR1 is MDHEN and CDR2 is SYDVKM. DNA for the CDR3: TGTGCCAGCACAGGGGCCGGGGAGCTGTTTTTT. It specifies CASTGAGELFF.

The chain recombines TRBV30 with TRBJ2-3; 14 bases line up with TRBD2. Trimming took 0 bases from V and 4 from J; bases not matched to a gene: 3. Germline values: CDR1 GTSNPN, CDR2 SVGIG (reference sequence). The CDR3 contains 16 residues. Here the CDR3 reads CAWSVSTSGGADTQYF. Here the CDR3 DNA reads TGTGCCTGGAGTGTTTCGACTAGCGGGGGGGCAGATACGCAGTATTTT.

With regard to this clone: A junction end diverges from the germline sequence, so it may reflect a read error. The CDR3 sequence: CSSSLILSGSRNEQFF. The CDR3 nucleotides are TGTTCCAGCAGCCTCATCTTGAGCGGGAGCCGGAATGAGCAGTTCTTC. This sequence joins TRBV7-9 and TRBJ2-1; 8 positions agree with TRBD2. CDR1 is SEHNR, CDR2 FQNEAQ, per germline (reference sequence). This CDR3 has 16 residues.

The rearrangement joins TRBV9 to TRBJ1-4; D not certain. The CDR3 spans 15 residues. Trimming cost V 0 bases and J 0 bases, with 6 bases left between them. Germline values: CDR1 SGDLS, CDR2 YYNGEE. CDR3 DNA sequence: TGTGCCAGCAGCGTAGTCGGTGCAACTAATGAAAAACTGTTTTTT. Its translation: CASSVVGATNEKLFF.

The chain links TRBV7-9 to TRBJ2-7, with TRBD1 identical over 9 bases. The CDR3 covers 15 residues. Per the germline V gene, CDR1 is SEHNR and CDR2 is FQNEAQ (reference sequence). Germline trimming cut 3 bases from V and 2 bases from J; bases unmatched to any gene: 5. The DNA for the CDR3 is TGTGCCAGCAGCTTGGGACAGGGTTTGACCTACGAGCAGTACTTC. This gives the protein CASSLGQGLTYEQYF.

The chain couples TRBV15 to TRBJ2-3; TRBD1 agrees at 7 bases. CDR3 size: 14 residues. V was clipped by 5 bases and J by 5 bases; unmatched bases: 7. The germline gives CDR1 LNHNV, CDR2 YYDKDF (reference sequence). The CDR3 is CATSGGQYLDTQYF. The DNA for the CDR3 is TGTGCCACCAGCGGGGGACAGTATTTAGATACGCAGTATTTT.

The chain employs TRBV6-5 and TRBJ2-7, with D tentatively TRBD2 (5 bases). Germline CDR1 and CDR2: MNHEY and SVGAGI. V gave up 6 bases and J gave up 6 bases, with 12 bases separating them. The CDR3 is 12 residues long. The CDR3 sequence is CASRAGAGEQYF. As DNA, the CDR3 is TGTGCCAGCAGGGCCGGTGCGGGCGAGCAGTACTTC.

This clone was seen more than once but under ten times. The rearrangement joins TRBV2 to TRBJ1-1, with 8 bases aligning to TRBD1. Unmatched junction bases numbered 7, after V lost 4 bases and J lost 0 bases. This CDR3 region has 16 residues. Germline CDR1 SNHLY, CDR2 FYNNEI. CDR3 in amino acids: CASSGQGASLNTEAFF. As DNA, the CDR3 is TGTGCCAGCAGTGGTCAGGGGGCGAGTCTGAACACTGAAGCTTTCTTT.

This rearrangement joins TRBV5-1 to TRBJ1-1, with a possible D match to TRBD1 (6 bases). Germline loops: CDR1 SGHRS, CDR2 YFSETQ. Trimming shortened V by 0 bases and J by 6 bases, and 15 bases separated the two germline ends. The CDR3 length is 15 residues. The CDR3 DNA follows: TGCGCCAGCAGCTTGGACGCGGGGGGCGGGTCTGAAGCTTTCTTT. Translation: CASSLDAGGGSEAFF.

This clone turned up a few times. The chain has TRBV27 and TRBJ2-5; 7 nucleotides match TRBD1. The V gene's germline CDR1 is MNHEY and CDR2 SMNVEV (reference sequence). The CDR3 totals 15 residues. The V gene end was trimmed by 2 bases and the J gene end by 5 bases; junction bases not matched to a gene: 8. This CDR3 reads CASSLHTGAGETQYF. In DNA, the CDR3 is TGTGCCAGCAGTTTACACACAGGGGCAGGGGAGACCCAGTACTTC.

The chain is built from TRBV5-6 and TRBJ2-1; 12 bases align to TRBD2. The CDR3 spans 15 residues. J lost 3 bases, V lost 4 bases, and 2 bases had no gene match. Germline V CDR1 and CDR2: SGHDT, YYEEEE. The CDR3 spells CASSVLAGGYNEQFF. The CDR3 nucleotides read TGTGCCAGCAGCGTACTAGCGGGGGGCTACAATGAGCAGTTCTTC.

CDR3 nucleotide sequence: TGTGCCAGCAGTTTATCGGGACTAGCGGACAATGAGCAGTTCTTC. Protein product: CASSLSGLADNEQFF. This rearrangement joins TRBV28 to TRBJ2-1; 11 bases agree with TRBD2. CDR3 length: 15 amino acids. Germline V lookup: CDR1 MDHEN, CDR2 SYDVKM. Germline trimming cut 1 base from V and 5 bases from J; bases unmatched to any gene: 1.

V is TRBV28 and J is TRBJ2-1; TRBD2 agrees at 13 bases. With 6 bases clipped from V and 8 bases from J, the junction kept 10 bases outside the gene matches. The CDR3 is 16 amino acids. CDR1 and CDR2 (germline): MDHEN, SYDVKM. CDR3 in DNA: TGTGCCAGCAGCCGCGGACTAGCGGGAGTTGTCGATGAGCAGTTCTTC. This encodes CASSRGLAGVVDEQFF.

J is TRBJ2-3 and V is TRBV6-1; D not certain. Trimming removed 11 bases from V and 2 bases from J, with 17 bases in between. The CDR3 totals 14 residues. Germline V gives CDR1 MNHNS, CDR2 SASEGT. CDR3 sequence (DNA): TGTGCCGGCCGCGGCCTCGATCCCACAGATACGCAGTATTTT. Its translation is CAGRGLDPTDTQYF.

The chain uses TRBV29-1 and TRBJ1-2; 11 bases line up with TRBD1. The V and J ends lost 7 bases and 7 bases, in that order; junction bases with no gene match: 8. From germline, CDR1 is SQVTM and CDR2 ANQGSEA. The length of the CDR3 is 13 residues. CDR3 region: CSAEGQGVGGYTF. Written as DNA, the CDR3 is TGCAGCGCTGAGGGACAGGGGGTGGGTGGCTACACCTTC.

V usage is TRBV28 and J usage is TRBJ1-2; TRBD1 matches 7 bases. Germline loops: CDR1 MDHEN, CDR2 SYDVKM. This CDR3 is built from 15 residues. The ends lost 6 bases at V and 3 bases at J; junction bases unmatched: 10. CDR3 in DNA: TGTGCCAGCAGAATTACAGGGGCCCTACACTATGGCTACACCTTC. Protein product: CASRITGALHYGYTF.

The chain uses TRBV6-1 and TRBJ2-5; D is possibly TRBD1 (5 bases). V was cut by 7 bases and J by 5 bases, with 14 bases left in between. The CDR3 runs to 13 residues. Germline CDR1 is MNHNS and CDR2 is SASEGT. The CDR3 coding sequence is TGTGCCAGCATCCCAGGGTCCTTGGAGACCCAGTACTTC. It is translated as CASIPGSLETQYF.

There are a few counts of this clone. This rearrangement joins TRBV7-9 to TRBJ2-1; TRBD1 matches at 8 bases. The CDR3 is 16 residues long. Unmatched junction bases numbered 8, after V lost 7 bases and J lost 0 bases. CDR1 SEHNR and CDR2 FQNEAQ come from the germline V gene (reference sequence). CDR3 sequence: CASNPRQGSSYNEQFF. Here the CDR3 DNA reads TGTGCCAGCAACCCACGACAGGGGAGCTCCTACAATGAGCAGTTCTTC.

The chain joins TRBV28 to TRBJ2-1; 8 positions agree with TRBD2. Trimming took 3 bases from V and 8 from J; bases not matched to a gene: 9. The CDR3 covers 15 residues. The germline V gene encodes CDR1 MDHEN and CDR2 SYDVKM. The CDR3 bases are TGTGCCAGCAGTTTTCTTCTAGCGGGCTGGCATGAGCAGTTCTTC. Protein: CASSFLLAGWHEQFF.

This rearrangement joins TRBV2 to TRBJ2-7; 8 bases agree with TRBD1. The length of the CDR3 is 15 residues. V gave up 7 bases and J gave up 4 bases; unmatched junction bases: 12. Germline V gene data show CDR1 as SNHLY and CDR2 as FYNNEI. The CDR3 spells CASKGSPGGAYEQYF. Written as DNA, the CDR3 is TGTGCCAGCAAGGGGAGCCCAGGGGGCGCATACGAGCAGTACTTC.